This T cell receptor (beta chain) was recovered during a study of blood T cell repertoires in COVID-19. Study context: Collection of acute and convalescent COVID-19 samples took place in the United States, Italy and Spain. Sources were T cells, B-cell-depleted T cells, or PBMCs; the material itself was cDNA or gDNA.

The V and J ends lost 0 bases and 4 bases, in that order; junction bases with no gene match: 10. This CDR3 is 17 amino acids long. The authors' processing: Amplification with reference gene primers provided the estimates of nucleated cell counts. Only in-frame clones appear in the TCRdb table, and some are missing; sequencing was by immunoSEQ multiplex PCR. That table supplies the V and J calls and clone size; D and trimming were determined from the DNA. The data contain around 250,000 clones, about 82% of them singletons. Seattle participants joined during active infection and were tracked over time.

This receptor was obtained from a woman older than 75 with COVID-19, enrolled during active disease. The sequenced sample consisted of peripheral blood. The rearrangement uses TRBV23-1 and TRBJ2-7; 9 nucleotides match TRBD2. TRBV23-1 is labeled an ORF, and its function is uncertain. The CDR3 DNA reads TGCGCCAGCAGTCAATCGGTAGGCCTAGCGGGGATATACGAGCAGTACGTC. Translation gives CASSQSVGLAGIYEQYV.